The text below deals with one T cell receptor beta chain. Its specificity is unknown. The source of the sample is a study of CD8+ T cells in alopecia areata. Overall study findings and caveats: When scalp samples are sequenced, resident alphabeta T cells of normal skin are also captured.

RNA extraction and reverse transcription yielded cDNA as sequencing template. Profiled with immunoSEQ multiplex PCR; TCRdb holds only in-frame clones, not every one. The repertoire includes under 130,000 clones, less than 70% of them detected once, and 8.5% to 10% sits in the top ten. The CDR3 sequence is 13 residues long. Germline CDR1 reads MNHEY; CDR2 reads SMNVEV (reference sequence). V lost 4 bases to trimming and J lost 4 bases, with 11 bases between them. This sequence joins TRBV27 and TRBJ2-7; no reliable D call. The sequence was collected from a human donor in good health. Sequencing input: CD4+ T cells sorted from blood. The CDR3 DNA sequence: TGTGCCAGCAGTTATCGTCCGGTATACGAGCAGTACTTC. Protein sequence: CASSYRPVYEQYF.